These 4 T cell receptor beta chains came from one sample sequenced in a study of cytomegalovirus exposure and HLA in healthy donors. The PCR ran on 60 Vbeta and 13 Jbeta primers. The assay was immunoSEQ multiplex PCR, and TCRdb's table has in-frame clones only and misses some. In the table there are about 200,000 clones, about 86% of which are singletons. The sequencing input was PBMCs. The receptor set was obtained from a woman in her twenties or thirties in good health and CMV-seronegative.

This chain joins TRBV11-2 and TRBJ2-1; D gene unclear. Germline V lookup: CDR1 SGHAT, CDR2 FQNNGV. V was trimmed by 5 bases and J by 6 bases, leaving 8 bases between them. The CDR3 length is 12 residues. The CDR3 reads CASSLTGNEQFF. As DNA, the CDR3 is TGTGCCAGCAGCCTGACGGGCAATGAGCAGTTCTTC.

The chain joins TRBV6-6 to TRBJ1-1, with TRBD1 identical over 8 bases. Germline V gene data show CDR1 as MNHNY and CDR2 as SVGAGI (reference sequence). The CDR3 is 16 amino acids. The CDR3 region is CATETSTGVGGAEAFF. The CDR3 coding sequence is TGTGCGACTGAAACCTCGACAGGGGTCGGGGGCGCTGAAGCTTTCTTT.

This chain joins TRBV19 and TRBJ1-1; TRBD1 is a possible D gene (6 bases). Per the germline V gene, CDR1 is LNHDA and CDR2 is SQIVND (reference sequence). V lost 6 bases and J lost 0, with 14 bases in between. The CDR3 length is 15 residues. CDR3 coding DNA: TGTGCCAGTAGCCTTGACAGGACCCTGAACACTGAAGCTTTCTTT. Its translation is CASSLDRTLNTEAFF.

This clone showed up just once. The chain is built from TRBV5-4 and TRBJ2-6, with 7 bases fitting TRBD1. The CDR3 totals 16 residues. Germline CDR1 is SGHNT and CDR2 is YYREEE (reference sequence). V was pared by 4 bases and J by 1 base, with 5 bases of the junction left unmatched. In nucleotides, the CDR3 is TGTGCCAGCAGCCCGGACAGGTCGTCTGGGGCCAACGTCCTGACTTTC. Translation gives CASSPDRSSGANVLTF.